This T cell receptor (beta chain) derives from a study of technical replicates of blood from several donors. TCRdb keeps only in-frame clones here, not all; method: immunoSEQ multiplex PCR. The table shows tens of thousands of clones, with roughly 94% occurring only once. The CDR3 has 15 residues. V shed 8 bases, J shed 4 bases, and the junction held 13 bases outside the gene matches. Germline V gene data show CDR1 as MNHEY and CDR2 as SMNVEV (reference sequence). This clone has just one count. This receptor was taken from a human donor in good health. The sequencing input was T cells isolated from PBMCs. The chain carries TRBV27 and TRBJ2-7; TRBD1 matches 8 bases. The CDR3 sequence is CASRSPPQGAYEQYF. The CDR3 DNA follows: TGTGCCAGCCGCTCCCCCCCCCAGGGGGCGTACGAGCAGTACTTC.